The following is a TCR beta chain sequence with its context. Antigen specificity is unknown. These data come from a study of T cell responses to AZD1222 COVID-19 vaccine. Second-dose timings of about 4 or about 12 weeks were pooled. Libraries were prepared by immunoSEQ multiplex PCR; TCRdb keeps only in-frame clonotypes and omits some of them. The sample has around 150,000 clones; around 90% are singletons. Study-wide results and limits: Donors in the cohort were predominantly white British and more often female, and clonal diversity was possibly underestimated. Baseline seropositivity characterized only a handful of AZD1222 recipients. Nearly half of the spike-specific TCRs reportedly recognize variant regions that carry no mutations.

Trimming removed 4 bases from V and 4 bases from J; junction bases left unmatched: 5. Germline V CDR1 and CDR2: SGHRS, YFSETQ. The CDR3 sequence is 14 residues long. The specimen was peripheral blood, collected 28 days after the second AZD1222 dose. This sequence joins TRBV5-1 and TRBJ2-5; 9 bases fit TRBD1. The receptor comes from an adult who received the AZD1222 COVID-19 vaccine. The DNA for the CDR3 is TGCGCCAGCAGCCGGACAGGGGTGCCAGAGACCCAGTACTTC. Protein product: CASSRTGVPETQYF.